The 28 T cell receptor beta chains presented below share a single source sample, sequenced in a study of cytomegalovirus exposure and HLA in healthy donors. In the PCR, 60 Vbeta and 13 Jbeta primers were used. Assay used: immunoSEQ multiplex PCR; TCRdb lists only in-frame clones, some missing. The sample yields 100,000 to 150,000 clones, 60% to 80% seen once. The sequencing sample was made of PBMCs. All receptors come from a female donor in good health and CMV-seronegative.

The V and J genes are TRBV27 and TRBJ2-2, with 8 bases that match TRBD2. Germline values: CDR1 MNHEY, CDR2 SMNVEV (reference sequence). The CDR3 covers 15 residues. The V gene end was trimmed by 2 bases and the J gene end by 7 bases; junction bases not matched to a gene: 6. CDR3 bases: TGTGCCAGCAGTTTAGAGGGACTAGGTAGCGGGGAGCTGTTTTTT. Amino acids: CASSLEGLGSGELFF.

Here the CDR3 reads CASSPFTGLNGYTF. CDR3 sequence (DNA): TGTGCCAGCAGCCCCTTTACAGGGTTAAATGGCTACACCTTC. J is TRBJ1-2 and V is TRBV5-4; tentative D call: TRBD1 (6 bases). Looked up from germline, CDR1 is SGHNT and CDR2 is YYREEE (reference sequence). V was shortened by 4 bases and J by 6 bases, with 16 bases between the two germline ends. The CDR3 spans 14 residues.

The J gene is TRBJ2-1, the V gene TRBV5-1, with 11 nucleotides matching TRBD2. Trimming cost V 5 bases and J 0 bases; bases outside gene matches: 4. Germline CDR1 is SGHRS and CDR2 is YFSETQ. This CDR3 spans 16 amino acids. The CDR3 DNA follows: TGCGCCAGCAGTTATACTAGCGGGAGCTCCTACAATGAGCAGTTCTTC. This encodes CASSYTSGSSYNEQFF.

V and J are TRBV7-3 and TRBJ2-7, with 9 bases that match TRBD1. Germline V gene data show CDR1 as SGHTA and CDR2 as FQGTGA. CDR3 length: 15 amino acids. The junction had 8 bases not matched to a gene; V was cut back by 6 bases and J by 2 bases. The CDR3: CASRTAGTGPYEQYF. The CDR3 DNA reads TGTGCCAGCAGAACCGCCGGGACAGGGCCCTACGAGCAGTACTTC.

CDR3 bases: TGTGCCAGCAGCGTGGCTAGCGGGAGAGTAGAGACCCAGTACTTC. Its translation: CASSVASGRVETQYF. The chain combines TRBV9 with TRBJ2-5; TRBD2 agrees at 10 bases. Per the germline V gene, CDR1 is SGDLS and CDR2 is YYNGEE. The CDR3 has 15 amino acids. V was pared by 2 bases and J by 4 bases, with 5 bases of the junction left unmatched.

The chain combines TRBV30 with TRBJ1-6; the D is unclear. Germline CDR1 reads GTSNPN; CDR2 reads SVGIG (reference sequence). CDR3 length equals 11 residues. The V end was cut by 3 bases, the J end by 14 bases, with 11 bases between. CDR3 coding DNA: TGTGCCTGGAGCCCAGGAAAGTCCCTCCACTTT. Translated: CAWSPGKSLHF.

The chain has TRBV27 and TRBJ2-3; weak D call: TRBD2 (6 bases). CDR3 length: 16 residues. Trimming took 4 bases from V and 0 from J, leaving 14 bases between them. CDR1 is MNHEY, CDR2 SMNVEV, per germline (reference sequence). The CDR3 region has the DNA TGTGCCAGCAGTTGGTCCACTAGCTCTAGCACAGATACGCAGTATTTT. This translates into CASSWSTSSSTDTQYF.

CDR3 DNA: TGTGCCAGCAGCTTGCGGGGGGGCAGGAACACTGAAGCTTTCTTT. It specifies CASSLRGGRNTEAFF. This chain connects TRBV7-9 to TRBJ1-1; weak D call: TRBD1 (6 bases). This CDR3 comprises 15 residues. CDR1 is SEHNR and CDR2 is FQNEAQ in the germline V gene (reference sequence). Trimming left V 3 bases short and J 1 base short, with 12 bases between.

This clone was observed a few times. The V and J genes are TRBV5-1 and TRBJ2-1; 10 nucleotides line up with TRBD1. The CDR3 runs 16 residues. CDR1 and CDR2 (germline): SGHRS, YFSETQ. Trimming cost V 0 bases and J 5 bases; bases outside gene matches: 5. The CDR3 region is CASSLGGTGVHNEQFF. CDR3 DNA: TGCGCCAGCAGCTTGGGGGGGACAGGGGTCCACAATGAGCAGTTCTTC.

The CDR3 protein is CASSPTGGRTYEQYF. The CDR3 DNA follows: TGTGCCAGCAGTCCTACAGGGGGCCGAACCTACGAGCAGTACTTC. The rearrangement uses TRBV6-5 and TRBJ2-7; 9 bases are shared with TRBD1. CDR1 is MNHEY, CDR2 SVGAGI, per germline. This CDR3 comprises 15 residues. V shed 5 bases and J 2 bases; nucleotides not matched to a gene: 7.

V usage is TRBV19 and J usage is TRBJ2-5; 10 nucleotides match TRBD2. There are 16 residues in the CDR3. Losses at the gene ends were 1 base for V and 6 bases for J; bases not matched to a gene: 8. Germline assignment: CDR1 LNHDA and CDR2 SQIVND (reference sequence). The CDR3 sequence is CASSIGRLAGEKTQYF. The CDR3 nucleotides read TGTGCCAGTAGTATAGGCCGGCTAGCGGGAGAGAAGACCCAGTACTTC.

This rearrangement joins TRBV7-8 to TRBJ2-2, with 7 bases identical to TRBD2. V shed 1 base, J shed 5 bases, and the junction held 4 bases outside the gene matches. CDR3 length: 15 amino acids. Germline V gene data show CDR1 as SGHVS and CDR2 as FQNEAQ. In DNA, the CDR3 is TGTGCCAGCAGCTTAGGGTCGGGGGGTACCGGGGAGCTGTTTTTT. Encoded protein: CASSLGSGGTGELFF. Full variable domain (remainder filled in from reference TRBV7-8 and TRBJ2-2): GAGVSQSPRYKVAKRGQDVALRCDPISGHVSLFWYQQALGQGPEFLTYFQNEAQLDKSGLPSDRFFAERPEGSVSTLKIQRTQQEDSAVYLCASSLGSGGTGELFFGEGSRLTVL.

This clone was detected a few times. The chain has TRBV7-4 and TRBJ1-5; possibly TRBD1 for D (5 bases). From germline, CDR1 is SGHVT and CDR2 SQSDAQ. This CDR3 has 14 residues. Between the trimmed V and J ends, which lost 5 bases and 4 bases, there was a span of 12 bases. The CDR3 region has the DNA TGTGCCAGCAGCCCAGAGGCAGGGAATCAGCCCCAGCATTTT. This sequence encodes CASSPEAGNQPQHF.

The chain joins TRBV28 to TRBJ2-5, with D possibly being TRBD2 (7 bases). The CDR3 length is 17 residues. Per the germline V gene, CDR1 is MDHEN and CDR2 is SYDVKM. Trimming cost V 3 bases and J 3 bases, with 20 bases left between them. CDR3 region: CASSFYLGGGPKETQYF. CDR3 sequence (DNA): TGTGCCAGCAGTTTCTACCTAGGGGGAGGGCCAAAAGAGACCCAGTACTTC. The variable domain in full, with the rest retrieved from reference TRBV28 and TRBJ2-5, is DVKVTQSSRYLVKRTGEKVFLECVQDMDHENMFWYRQDPGLGLRLIYFSYDVKMKEKGDIPEGYSVSREKKERFSLILESASTNQTSMYLCASSFYLGGGPKETQYFGPGTRLLVL.

The CDR3 DNA reads TGCGCCAGCAGCCAAGAGTGGACAGGCACTGAAGCTTTCTTT. This codes for CASSQEWTGTEAFF. V gene TRBV4-3 combines with J gene TRBJ1-1, with TRBD1 identical over 7 bases. Germline loops: CDR1 LGHNA, CDR2 YSLEER. V trimming: 0 bases; J trimming: 4 bases; junction bases outside the gene matches: 2. This CDR3 is 14 amino acids long.

This chain joins TRBV4-3 and TRBJ2-1; the D gene is possibly TRBD2 (6 bases). In germline, CDR1 is LGHNA, CDR2 YSLEER. The CDR3 extends over 16 amino acids. The V gene lost 0 bases and the J gene lost 1 base, with 10 bases spanning the gap. For the CDR3, the DNA is TGCGCCAGCAGCCAAGAGCCCCGGGGGTCCTACAATGAGCAGTTCTTC. It yields the protein CASSQEPRGSYNEQFF.

V and J are TRBV6-5 and TRBJ2-4; D might be TRBD1 (6 bases). This CDR3 region has 14 residues. V lost 7 bases to trimming and J lost 2 bases, with 12 bases between them. Germline V gene lookup returns CDR1 MNHEY and CDR2 SVGAGI. The CDR3 sequence: CASTTWDTKNIQYF. The CDR3 nucleotides read TGTGCCAGCACCACGTGGGACACCAAAAACATTCAGTACTTC.

This chain links TRBV27 with TRBJ2-6; 9 positions agree with TRBD1. Per germline, CDR1 MNHEY and CDR2 SMNVEV (reference sequence). J was trimmed by 1 base and V by 4 bases; bases with no gene match: 5. The CDR3 length is 17 residues. The CDR3 bases are TGTGCCAGCAGTTCCGCGGGACAGGGTTCTGGGGCCAACGTCCTGACTTTC. It yields the protein CASSSAGQGSGANVLTF. Filled out from reference TRBV27 and TRBJ2-6, the complete variable domain reads EAQVTQNPRYLITVTGKKLTVTCSQNMNHEYMSWYRQDPGLGLRQIYYSMNVEVTDKGDVPEGYKVSRKEKRNFPLILESPSPNQTSLYFCASSSAGQGSGANVLTFGAGSRLTVL.

The gene calls are TRBV21-1 and TRBJ2-1; the DNA was not used to check the table's D call, TRBD2. TRBV21-1 is a pseudogene. The CDR3 covers 17 residues. The CDR3 protein is CASSKGVYASSYNEQFF. The CDR3 coding sequence is TGTGCCAGCAGCAAAGGAGTCTACGCCTCCTCCTACAATGAGCAGTTCTTC.

The gene calls are TRBV7-9 and TRBJ1-1, with 8 bases fitting TRBD1. V gave up 7 bases and J gave up 2 bases; unmatched junction bases: 15. The CDR3 has 17 residues. Per germline, CDR1 SEHNR and CDR2 FQNEAQ (reference sequence). The CDR3 region is CASNLGPGQGENTEAFF. The CDR3 DNA reads as TGTGCCAGCAACCTTGGGCCCGGACAGGGAGAAAACACTGAAGCTTTCTTT.

The CDR3 DNA follows: TGCGCCAGCAGCTTGACAGCTGGGGCCAACGTCCTGACTTTC. The encoded protein is CASSLTAGANVLTF. This rearrangement joins TRBV5-1 to TRBJ2-6; D is unresolved. The CDR3 loop spans 14 amino acids. Per germline, CDR1 SGHRS and CDR2 YFSETQ. V shed 1 base and J shed 2 bases, with 4 bases lying between them. The complete variable domain, with remaining parts taken from reference TRBV5-1 and TRBJ2-6, reads KAGVTQTPRYLIKTRGQQVTLSCSPISGHRSVSWYQQTPGQGLQFLFEYFSETQRNKGNFPGRFSGRQFSNSRSEMNVSTLELGDSALYLCASSLTAGANVLTFGAGSRLTVL.

The rearrangement joins TRBV4-3 to TRBJ2-7; D uncertain. With 0 bases removed from V and 3 bases from J, the gap between germline ends came to 12 bases. This CDR3 has 15 amino acids. Germline V CDR1 and CDR2: LGHNA, YSLEER. The CDR3 region has the DNA TGCGCCAGCAGCCAAGATATGGGTAGCTTCTACGAGCAGTACTTC. The encoded protein is CASSQDMGSFYEQYF.

The V and J genes are TRBV11-1 and TRBJ1-2; D remains unclear. The CDR3 length is 15 residues. V was clipped by 5 bases and J by 3 bases, with 16 bases between them. CDR1 and CDR2 from the germline V gene are SGHAT and FQDESV (reference sequence). CDR3 DNA: TGTGCCAGCAGCCATAGCGGTCGGGCTTACTATGGCTACACCTTC. This translates into CASSHSGRAYYGYTF.

CDR3 amino acids: CASSQGTGQRPQHF. The CDR3 nucleotides read TGCGCCAGCAGCCAAGGGACAGGGCAAAGGCCCCAGCATTTT. The chain couples TRBV4-3 to TRBJ1-5; 8 nucleotides line up with TRBD1. This CDR3 has 14 amino acids. Germline loops: CDR1 LGHNA, CDR2 YSLEER. Trimming took 1 base from V and 9 from J; bases not matched to a gene: 5.

Details on this clone: Because the CDR3's place on the DNA is in doubt, the DNA is left out and the CDR3 is given as listed by TCRdb. The chain uses TRBV27 and TRBJ1-3; TRBD1 reflects the table's D call only, with no check against the DNA. In germline, CDR1 is MNHEY, CDR2 SMNVEV (reference sequence). The CDR3 numbers 15 amino acids, ends counted. The CDR3 is CASSFGPGGGNTIYF.

This clone was recorded once. The rearrangement links TRBV27 to TRBJ1-1, with 8 bases aligning to TRBD1. The CDR3 contains 16 residues. Germline V gene sequence: CDR1 MNHEY, CDR2 SMNVEV (reference sequence). The V gene end was trimmed by 2 bases and the J gene end by 4 bases; junction bases not matched to a gene: 9. The CDR3 nucleotides read TGTGCCAGCAGTTTAGCCCAGGGGGCAAGAGGCACTGAAGCTTTCTTT. Protein: CASSLAQGARGTEAFF.

The gene calls are TRBV7-9 and TRBJ1-3; D not resolved. The CDR3 contains 15 residues. Germline V gene data show CDR1 as SEHNR and CDR2 as FQNEAQ (reference sequence). V gave up 5 bases and J gave up 3 bases, with 14 bases separating them. The CDR3 loop is CASSPPFRLGNTIYF. CDR3 DNA sequence: TGTGCCAGCAGCCCACCGTTCAGACTTGGAAACACCATATATTTT. The full variable domain, completed using reference TRBV7-9 and TRBJ1-3, is DTGVSQNPRHKITKRGQNVTFRCDPISEHNRLYWYRQTLGQGPEFLTYFQNEAQLEKSRLLSDRFSAERPKGSFSTLEIQRTEQGDSAMYLCASSPPFRLGNTIYFGEGSWLTVV.

This clone was picked up one time. The chain has TRBV29-1 and TRBJ1-5; D not resolved. The CDR3 totals 13 residues. The ends were cut back, 2 bases at V and 4 bases at J, with 9 bases in the middle. Per germline, CDR1 SQVTM and CDR2 ANQGSEA. CDR3 nucleotide sequence: TGCAGCGTTGAATTTACCAGAAATCAGCCCCAGCATTTT. Its translation is CSVEFTRNQPQHF.